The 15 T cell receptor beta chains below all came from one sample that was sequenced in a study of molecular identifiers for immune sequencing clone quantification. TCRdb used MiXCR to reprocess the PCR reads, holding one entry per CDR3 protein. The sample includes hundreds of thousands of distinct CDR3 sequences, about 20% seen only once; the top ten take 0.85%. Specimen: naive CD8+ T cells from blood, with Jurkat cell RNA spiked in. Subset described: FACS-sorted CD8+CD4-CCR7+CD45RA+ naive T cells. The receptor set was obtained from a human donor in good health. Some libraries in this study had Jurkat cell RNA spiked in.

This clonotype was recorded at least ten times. The CDR3 sequence is CSVDDGTGRGTGELFF. The CDR3 DNA reads as TGCAGCGTTGACGACGGGACAGGGCGAGGGACCGGGGAGCTGTTTTTT. The chain couples TRBV29-1 to TRBJ2-2; 9 bases match TRBD1. Germline V gene sequence: CDR1 SQVTM, CDR2 ANQGSEA. CDR3 size: 16 residues. With V trimmed by 3 bases and J by 5 bases, 10 bases remained unmatched.

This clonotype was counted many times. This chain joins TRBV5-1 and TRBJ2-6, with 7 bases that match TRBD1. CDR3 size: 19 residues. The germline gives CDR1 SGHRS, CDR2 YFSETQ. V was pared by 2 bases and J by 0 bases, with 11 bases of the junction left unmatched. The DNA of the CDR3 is TGCGCCAGCAGCTTATTAGGGGGCCGAGAGAGCTCTGGGGCCAACGTCCTGACTTTC. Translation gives CASSLLGGRESSGANVLTF.

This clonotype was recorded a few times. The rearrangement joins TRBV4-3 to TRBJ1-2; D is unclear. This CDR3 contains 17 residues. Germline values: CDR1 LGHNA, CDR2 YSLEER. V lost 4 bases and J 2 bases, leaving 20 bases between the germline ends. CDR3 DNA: TGCGCCAGCAGCCTCAATCCCGGGGAACAGCCAAACTATGGCTACACCTTC. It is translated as CASSLNPGEQPNYGYTF.

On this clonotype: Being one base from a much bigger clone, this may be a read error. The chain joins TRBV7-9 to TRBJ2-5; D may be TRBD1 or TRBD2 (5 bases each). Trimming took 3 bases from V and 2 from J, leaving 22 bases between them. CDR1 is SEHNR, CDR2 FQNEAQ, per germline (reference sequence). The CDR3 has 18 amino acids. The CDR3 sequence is CASSFARVPGRTQETQYF. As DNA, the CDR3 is TGTGCCAGCAGCTTTGCACGTGTGCCGGGGCGCACTCAAGAGACCCAGTACTTC.

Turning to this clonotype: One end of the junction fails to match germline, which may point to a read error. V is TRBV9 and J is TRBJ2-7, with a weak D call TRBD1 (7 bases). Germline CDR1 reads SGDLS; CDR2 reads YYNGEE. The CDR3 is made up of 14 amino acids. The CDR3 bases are TGTGCCGGCAGCGTAGGAGGGGGCGGGTACGAGCAGTACTTC. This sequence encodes CAGSVGGGGYEQYF.

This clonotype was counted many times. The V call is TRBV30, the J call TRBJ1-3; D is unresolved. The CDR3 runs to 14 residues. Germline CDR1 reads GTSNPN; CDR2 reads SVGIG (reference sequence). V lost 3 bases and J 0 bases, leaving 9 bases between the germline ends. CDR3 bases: TGTGCCTGGAGCGAGGGTCTCTCTGGAAACACCATATATTTT. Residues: CAWSEGLSGNTIYF.

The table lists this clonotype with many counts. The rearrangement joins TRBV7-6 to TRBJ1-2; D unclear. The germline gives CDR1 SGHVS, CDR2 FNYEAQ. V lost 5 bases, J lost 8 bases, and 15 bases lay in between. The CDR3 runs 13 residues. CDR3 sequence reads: CASSAGPAWGYTF. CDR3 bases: TGTGCCAGCAGCGCCGGCCCCGCCTGGGGCTACACCTTC.

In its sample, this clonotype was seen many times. In nucleotides, the CDR3 is TGTGCCAGCAGCTTAGGGTCGCACACTGAAGCTTTCTTT. It is translated as CASSLGSHTEAFF. The chain couples TRBV7-6 to TRBJ1-1; D gene unclear. The germline V gene encodes CDR1 SGHVS and CDR2 FNYEAQ. The CDR3 extends over 13 amino acids. Trimming left V 1 base short and J 3 bases short, with 6 bases between.

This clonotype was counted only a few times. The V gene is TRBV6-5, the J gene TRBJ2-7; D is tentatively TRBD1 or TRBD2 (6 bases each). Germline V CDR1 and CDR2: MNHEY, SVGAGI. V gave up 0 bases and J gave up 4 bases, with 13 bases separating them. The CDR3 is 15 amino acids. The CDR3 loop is CASSYSKGGLYEQYF. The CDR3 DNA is TGTGCCAGCAGTTACTCGAAGGGGGGCCTTTACGAGCAGTACTTC.

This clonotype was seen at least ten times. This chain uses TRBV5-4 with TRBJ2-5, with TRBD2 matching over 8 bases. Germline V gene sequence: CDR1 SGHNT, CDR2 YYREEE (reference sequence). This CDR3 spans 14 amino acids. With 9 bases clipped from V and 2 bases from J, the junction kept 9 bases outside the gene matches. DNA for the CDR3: TGTGCCATGCGGGGGGCCTTTATTCAAGAGACCCAGTACTTC. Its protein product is CAMRGAFIQETQYF.

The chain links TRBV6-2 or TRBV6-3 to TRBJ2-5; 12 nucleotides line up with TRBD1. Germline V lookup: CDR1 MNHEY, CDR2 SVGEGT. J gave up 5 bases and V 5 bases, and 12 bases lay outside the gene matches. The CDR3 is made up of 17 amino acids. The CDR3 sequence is CASSTGDRGPSWETQYF. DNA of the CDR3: TGTGCCAGCAGTACTGGGGACAGGGGGCCCTCCTGGGAGACCCAGTACTTC.

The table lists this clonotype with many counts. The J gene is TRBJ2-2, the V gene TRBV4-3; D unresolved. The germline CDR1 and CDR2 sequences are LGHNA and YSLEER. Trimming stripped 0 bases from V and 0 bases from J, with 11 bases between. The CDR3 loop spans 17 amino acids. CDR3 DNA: TGCGCCAGCAGCCAAGACTTCGAGCTGGCGAACACCGGGGAGCTGTTTTTT. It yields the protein CASSQDFELANTGELFF.

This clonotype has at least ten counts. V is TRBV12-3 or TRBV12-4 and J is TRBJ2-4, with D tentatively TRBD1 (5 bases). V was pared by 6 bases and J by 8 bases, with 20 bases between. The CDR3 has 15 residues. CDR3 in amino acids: CASSPSLQGFDIQYF. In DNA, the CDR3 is TGTGCCAGCAGCCCATCCCTCCAGGGATTCGACATTCAGTACTTC.

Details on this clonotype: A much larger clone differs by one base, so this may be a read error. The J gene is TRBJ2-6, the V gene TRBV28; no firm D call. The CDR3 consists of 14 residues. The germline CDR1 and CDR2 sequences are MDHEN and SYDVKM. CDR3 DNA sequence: TGTGTCAGCAGCAAAAGCGTTAACCTCAACGTCCTGACTTTC. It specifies CVSSKSVNLNVLTF.

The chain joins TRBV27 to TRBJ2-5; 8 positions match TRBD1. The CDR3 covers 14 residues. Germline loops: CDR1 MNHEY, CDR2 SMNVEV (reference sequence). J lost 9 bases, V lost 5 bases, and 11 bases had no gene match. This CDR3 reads CASSPLTGVEAQYF. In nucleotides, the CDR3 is TGTGCCAGCAGTCCACTGACAGGGGTGGAGGCCCAGTACTTC.